The T cell receptor beta chain described here comes from a study of blood T cell repertoires in COVID-19 (dated by TCRdb to the early 2020s). Regarding the research as a whole: The collaborator samples originated in the United States, Italy and Spain and spanned the acute and convalescent phases of COVID-19. The repertoires were released in a freely available public database intended as a resource for research on the immune response to SARS-CoV-2. A de-identified subject ID, COVID-19 status, age in years and sex were almost always included in the sample metadata. The dataset comprised deeply sampled blood TCRbeta repertoires from subjects exposed to, actively infected with, or recovered from COVID-19. Where available, HLA class I and class II types were taken from metadata supplied by the sample provider and were not determined by assay-based typing. Samples came from the ongoing ImmuneRACE study (first 160 participants) plus 1,254 subjects from 6 global collaborators. The prospective study material was composed of cDNA or gDNA derived from T cells, B-cell-depleted T cells, or PBMCs.

TCRbeta CDR3 regions were amplified from genomic DNA using the immunoSEQ Assay, a bias-controlled multiplex PCR. In the paper's pipeline: Within the assay, amplification of reference gene primers was used to estimate how many nucleated cells each sample contained. To quantify the absolute abundance of each unique TCRbeta CDR3 rearrangement, sequence reads were collapsed and filtered. For each sample, productive Simpson clonality was calculated as the square root of Simpson's diversity index over productive rearrangements. In its TCRdb copy, this immuneACCESS table keeps in-frame sequences only and misses some clones. Where compared with another copy, unresolved V genes explain less than half of these, and the others have no known cause. V and J calls and clone size are those listed in that table; D and trimming were worked out from the DNA. This sample comprises around 84,000 clones, about 73% of them detected only once. Of the sample, less than 7.5% falls within the top ten clones.

Study-level results and caveats: Clinical and demographic metadata were provided uncurated, with the amount varying by source and participant.

This clone showed up just a few times. What antigen it recognizes has not been identified. It has no much larger one-base neighbor in the sample; base qualities were not kept. The germline V gene sets CDR1 to SGDLS and CDR2 to YYNGEE. Reading from cysteine to phenylalanine, the CDR3 counts 16 amino acids. Only the CDR3 DNA is retained, 48 bases long and in frame from the first base. Ends trimmed: V by 1 base, J by 2 bases; bases unmatched to a gene: 7. The collaborating institutions used their own protocols to collect whole blood in K2EDTA tubes. Collaborator samples were shipped for TCRbeta analysis as frozen whole blood, isolated PBMCs, or DNA extracted from either sample type.

This sequence was found in a man aged 45-65 years with active or convalescent COVID-19. The sequence joins TRBV9 to TRBJ2-5; the central 8 bases match TRBD2. The sequencing sample was made of peripheral blood. Here the CDR3 is given as CASSVSFLAGQETQYF. The nucleotide sequence reads TGTGCCAGCAGCGTATCATTTTTAGCGGGGCAAGAGACCCAGTACTTC.